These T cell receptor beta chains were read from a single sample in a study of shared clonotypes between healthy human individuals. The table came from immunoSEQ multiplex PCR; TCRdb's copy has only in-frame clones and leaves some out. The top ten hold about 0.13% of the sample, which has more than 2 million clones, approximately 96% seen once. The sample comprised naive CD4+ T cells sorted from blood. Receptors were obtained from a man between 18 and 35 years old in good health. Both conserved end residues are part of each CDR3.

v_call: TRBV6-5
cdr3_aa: CASSYSGQGRWNEQFF

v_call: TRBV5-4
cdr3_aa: CASSSGTSGGSEQFF

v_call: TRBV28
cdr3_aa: CASRGGMEYGYTF

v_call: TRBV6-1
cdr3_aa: CASSDTGSTYEQYF

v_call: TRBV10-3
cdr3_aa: CAISGGTGRETQYF

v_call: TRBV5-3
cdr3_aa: CARSLGPAGSYEQYF

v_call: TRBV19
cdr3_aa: CASSTWTESYNSPLHF

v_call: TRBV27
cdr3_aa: CASSRRGGFHEQYF

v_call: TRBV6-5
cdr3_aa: CASSRTGFREKLFF

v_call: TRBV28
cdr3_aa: CASRYYRGEFTEAFF

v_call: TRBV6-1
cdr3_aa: CASSEARQGIAYEQYF

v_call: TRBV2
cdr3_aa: CASKGTGGSYNEQFF

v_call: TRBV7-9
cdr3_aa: CASSFGLAGTGELFF

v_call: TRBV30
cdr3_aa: CAWSAGQETQYF

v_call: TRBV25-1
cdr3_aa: CASTSKPGQGPYEQYF

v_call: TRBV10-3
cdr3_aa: CAISETDRGAATGELFF

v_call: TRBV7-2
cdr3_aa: CASSFNNSPLHF

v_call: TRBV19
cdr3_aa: CASSRNNYGYTF

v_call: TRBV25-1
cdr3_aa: CASSDPGTGRPEQYF

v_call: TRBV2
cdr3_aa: CAGGSGTDTQYF

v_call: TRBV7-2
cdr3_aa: CASSLQGVGEKLFF

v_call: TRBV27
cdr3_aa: CASSLAQTRFRNEQYF

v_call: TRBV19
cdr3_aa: CASSNRFNEKLFF

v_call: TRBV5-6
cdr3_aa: CASSSAGTGGRIDYGYTF

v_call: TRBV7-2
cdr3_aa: CASSLDRQTATGELFF

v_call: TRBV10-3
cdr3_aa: CAISERDGGHEKLFF

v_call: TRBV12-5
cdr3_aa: CASARGQDNSPLHF

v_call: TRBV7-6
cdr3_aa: CASSLARGMNTEAFF

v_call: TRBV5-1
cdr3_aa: CASSGGDSLGANVLTF

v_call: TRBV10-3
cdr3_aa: CAISETQGTKLFF

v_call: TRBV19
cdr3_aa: CASSIDPRGPMNTEAFF

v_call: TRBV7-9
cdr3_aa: CASSPPGSSYNEQFF

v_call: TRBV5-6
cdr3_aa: CASSFTGKGNQPQHF

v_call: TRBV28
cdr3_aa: CASSPRRGGGYEQYF

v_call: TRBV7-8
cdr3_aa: CASSLGWRGSYEQYF

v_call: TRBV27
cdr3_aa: CASSSGQPYNEQFF

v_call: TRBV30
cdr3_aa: CAWRKRDRGGEQYF

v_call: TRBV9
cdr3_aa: CASSLTGLSSQPQHF

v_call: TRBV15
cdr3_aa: CATSRDELVGLYGTDTQYF

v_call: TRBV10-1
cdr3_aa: CASSSSRDGHNEQFF